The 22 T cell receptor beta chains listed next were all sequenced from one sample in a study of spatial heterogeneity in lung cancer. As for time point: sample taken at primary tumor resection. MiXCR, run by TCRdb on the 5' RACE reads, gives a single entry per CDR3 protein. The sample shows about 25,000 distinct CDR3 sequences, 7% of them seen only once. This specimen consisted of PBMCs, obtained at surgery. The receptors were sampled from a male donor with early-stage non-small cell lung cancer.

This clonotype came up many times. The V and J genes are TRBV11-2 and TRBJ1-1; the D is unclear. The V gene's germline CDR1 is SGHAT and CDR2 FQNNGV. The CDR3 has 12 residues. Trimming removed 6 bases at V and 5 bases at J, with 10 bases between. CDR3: CASSNTETEAFF. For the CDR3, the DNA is TGTGCCAGCAGTAATACTGAGACTGAAGCTTTCTTT.

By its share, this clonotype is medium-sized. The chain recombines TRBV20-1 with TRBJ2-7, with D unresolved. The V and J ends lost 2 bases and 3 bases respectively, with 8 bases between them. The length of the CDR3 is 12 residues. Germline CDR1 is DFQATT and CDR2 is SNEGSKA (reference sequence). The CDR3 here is CSARYTIYEQYF. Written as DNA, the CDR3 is TGCAGTGCTAGATATACCATCTACGAGCAGTACTTC.

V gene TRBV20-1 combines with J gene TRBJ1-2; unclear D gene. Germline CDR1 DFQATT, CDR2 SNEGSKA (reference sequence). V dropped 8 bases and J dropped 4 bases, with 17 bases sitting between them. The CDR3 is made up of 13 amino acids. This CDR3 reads CSPLGRTLYGYTF. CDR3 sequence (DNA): TGCAGTCCCCTCGGAAGAACCCTCTATGGCTACACCTTC.

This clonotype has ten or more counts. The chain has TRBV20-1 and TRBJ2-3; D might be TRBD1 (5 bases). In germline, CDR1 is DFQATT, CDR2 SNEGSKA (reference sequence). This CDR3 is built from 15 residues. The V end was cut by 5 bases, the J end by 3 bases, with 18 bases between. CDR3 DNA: TGCAGTGCTGGGGCTCTCGGTGACCCAACAGATACGCAGTATTTT. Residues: CSAGALGDPTDTQYF.

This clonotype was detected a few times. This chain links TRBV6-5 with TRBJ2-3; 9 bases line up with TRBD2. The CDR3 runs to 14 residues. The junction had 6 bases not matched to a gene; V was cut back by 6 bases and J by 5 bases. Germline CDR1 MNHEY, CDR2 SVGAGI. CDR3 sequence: CASRDSGGRDTQYF. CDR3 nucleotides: TGTGCCAGCAGAGATAGCGGGGGCCGAGATACGCAGTATTTT.

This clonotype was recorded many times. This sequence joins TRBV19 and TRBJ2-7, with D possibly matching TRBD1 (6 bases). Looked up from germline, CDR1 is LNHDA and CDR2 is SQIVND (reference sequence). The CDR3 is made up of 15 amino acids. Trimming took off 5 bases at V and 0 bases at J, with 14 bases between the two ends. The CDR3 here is CASSLRTALSYEQYF. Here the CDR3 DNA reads TGTGCCAGTAGTCTCCGGACAGCTCTCTCCTACGAGCAGTACTTC.

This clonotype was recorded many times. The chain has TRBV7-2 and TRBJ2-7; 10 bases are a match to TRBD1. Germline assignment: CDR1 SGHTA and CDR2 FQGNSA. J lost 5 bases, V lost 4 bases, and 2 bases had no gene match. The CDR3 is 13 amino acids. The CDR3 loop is CASSSGQGHEQYF. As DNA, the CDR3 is TGTGCCAGCAGCTCGGGACAGGGGCACGAGCAGTACTTC.

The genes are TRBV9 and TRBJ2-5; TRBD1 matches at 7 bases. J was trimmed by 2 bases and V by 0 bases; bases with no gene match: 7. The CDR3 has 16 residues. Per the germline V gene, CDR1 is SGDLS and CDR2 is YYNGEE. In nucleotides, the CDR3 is TGTGCCAGCAGCGTAGGCCCCACAGGGGCTCAAGAGACCCAGTACTTC. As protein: CASSVGPTGAQETQYF.

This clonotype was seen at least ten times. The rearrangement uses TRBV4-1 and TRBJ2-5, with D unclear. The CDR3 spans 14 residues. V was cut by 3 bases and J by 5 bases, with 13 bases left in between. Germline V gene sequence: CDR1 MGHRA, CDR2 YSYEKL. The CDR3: CASSQFIGKETQYF. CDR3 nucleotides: TGCGCCAGCAGCCAGTTTATAGGGAAGGAGACCCAGTACTTC.

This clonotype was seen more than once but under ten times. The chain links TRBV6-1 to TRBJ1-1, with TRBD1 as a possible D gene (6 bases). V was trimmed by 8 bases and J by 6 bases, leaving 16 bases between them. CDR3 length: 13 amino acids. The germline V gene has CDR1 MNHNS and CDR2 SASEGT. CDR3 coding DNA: TGTGCCAGCGCCCAGGGGCGGTCTTCTGAAGCTTTCTTT. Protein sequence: CASAQGRSSEAFF.

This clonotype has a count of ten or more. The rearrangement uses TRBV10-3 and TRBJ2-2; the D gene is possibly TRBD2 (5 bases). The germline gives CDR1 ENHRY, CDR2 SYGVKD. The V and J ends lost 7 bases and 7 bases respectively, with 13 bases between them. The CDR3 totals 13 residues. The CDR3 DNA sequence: TGTGCCATCACCCCTCAGCGGAGCGGGGAGCTGTTTTTT. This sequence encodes CAITPQRSGELFF.

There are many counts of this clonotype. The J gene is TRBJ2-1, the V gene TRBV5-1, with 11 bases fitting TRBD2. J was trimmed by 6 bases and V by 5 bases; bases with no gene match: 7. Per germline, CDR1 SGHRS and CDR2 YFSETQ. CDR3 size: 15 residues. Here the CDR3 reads CASSFTSGRINEQFF. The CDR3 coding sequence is TGCGCCAGCAGTTTTACTAGCGGGAGAATCAATGAGCAGTTCTTC.

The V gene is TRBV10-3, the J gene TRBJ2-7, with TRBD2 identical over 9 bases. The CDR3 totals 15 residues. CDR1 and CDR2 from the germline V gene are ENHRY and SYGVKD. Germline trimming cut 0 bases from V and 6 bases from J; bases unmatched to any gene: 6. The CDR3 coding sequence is TGTGCCATCAGTGAGTCTGGAACTAGCGGGCGCGAGCAGTACTTC. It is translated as CAISESGTSGREQYF.

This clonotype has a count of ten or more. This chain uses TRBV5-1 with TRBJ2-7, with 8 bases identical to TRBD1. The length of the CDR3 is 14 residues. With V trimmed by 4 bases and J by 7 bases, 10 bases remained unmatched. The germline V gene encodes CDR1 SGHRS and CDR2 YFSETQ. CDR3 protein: CASSGWTGSREQYF. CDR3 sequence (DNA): TGCGCCAGCAGCGGGTGGACAGGGTCGCGGGAGCAGTACTTC.

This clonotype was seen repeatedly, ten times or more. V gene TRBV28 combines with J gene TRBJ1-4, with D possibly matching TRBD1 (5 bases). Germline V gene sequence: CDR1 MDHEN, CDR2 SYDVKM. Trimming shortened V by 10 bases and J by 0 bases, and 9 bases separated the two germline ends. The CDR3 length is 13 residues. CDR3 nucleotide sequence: TGTGCCACGGGGCGTGCAACTAATGAAAAACTGTTTTTT. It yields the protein CATGRATNEKLFF.

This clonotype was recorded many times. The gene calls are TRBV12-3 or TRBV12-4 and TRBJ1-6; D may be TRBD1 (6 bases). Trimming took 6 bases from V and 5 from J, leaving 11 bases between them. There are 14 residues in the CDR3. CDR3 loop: CASRRTADNSPLHF. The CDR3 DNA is TGTGCCAGCAGGAGGACAGCCGATAATTCACCCCTCCACTTT.

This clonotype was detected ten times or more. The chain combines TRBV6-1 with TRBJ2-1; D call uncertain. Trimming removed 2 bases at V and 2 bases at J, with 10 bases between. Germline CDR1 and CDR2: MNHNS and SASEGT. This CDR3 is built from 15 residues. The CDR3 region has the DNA TGTGCCAGCAGTGAAAGGCTACCCGCCTACAATGAGCAGTTCTTC. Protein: CASSERLPAYNEQFF.

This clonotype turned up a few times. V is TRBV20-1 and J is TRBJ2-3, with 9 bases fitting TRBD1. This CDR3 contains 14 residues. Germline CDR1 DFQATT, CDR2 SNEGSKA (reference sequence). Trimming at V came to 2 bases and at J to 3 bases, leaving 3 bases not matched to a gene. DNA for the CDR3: TGCAGTGCTAGAACCGGGACAGGGACAGATACGCAGTATTTT. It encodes CSARTGTGTDTQYF.

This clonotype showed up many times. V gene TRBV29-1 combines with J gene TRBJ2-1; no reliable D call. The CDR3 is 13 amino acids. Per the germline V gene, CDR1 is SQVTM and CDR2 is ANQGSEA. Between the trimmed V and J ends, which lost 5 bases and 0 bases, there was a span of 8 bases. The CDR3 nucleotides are TGCAGCGTTAAAATAGGCTCCTACAATGAGCAGTTCTTC. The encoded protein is CSVKIGSYNEQFF.

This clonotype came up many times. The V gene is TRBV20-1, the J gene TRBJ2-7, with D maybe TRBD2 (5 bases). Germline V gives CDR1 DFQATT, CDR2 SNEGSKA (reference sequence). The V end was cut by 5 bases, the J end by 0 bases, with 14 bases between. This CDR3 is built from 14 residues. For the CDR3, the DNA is TGCAGTGCTTTAGGCAGCGGAGGCTCCTACGAGCAGTACGTC. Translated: CSALGSGGSYEQYV.

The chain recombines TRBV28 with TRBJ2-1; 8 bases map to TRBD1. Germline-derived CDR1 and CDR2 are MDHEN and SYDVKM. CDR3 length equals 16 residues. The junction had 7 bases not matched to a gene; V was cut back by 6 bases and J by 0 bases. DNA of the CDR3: TGTGCCAGCAGATTGACAGGGGTCGTCTCCTACAATGAGCAGTTCTTC. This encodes CASRLTGVVSYNEQFF.

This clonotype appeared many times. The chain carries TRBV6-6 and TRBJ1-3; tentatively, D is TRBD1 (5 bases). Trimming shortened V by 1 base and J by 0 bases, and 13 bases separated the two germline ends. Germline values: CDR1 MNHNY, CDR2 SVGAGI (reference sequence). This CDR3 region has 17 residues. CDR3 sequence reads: CASSYFFRDDSGNTIYF. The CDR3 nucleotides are TGTGCCAGCAGTTACTTTTTCCGGGACGACTCTGGAAACACCATATATTTT.